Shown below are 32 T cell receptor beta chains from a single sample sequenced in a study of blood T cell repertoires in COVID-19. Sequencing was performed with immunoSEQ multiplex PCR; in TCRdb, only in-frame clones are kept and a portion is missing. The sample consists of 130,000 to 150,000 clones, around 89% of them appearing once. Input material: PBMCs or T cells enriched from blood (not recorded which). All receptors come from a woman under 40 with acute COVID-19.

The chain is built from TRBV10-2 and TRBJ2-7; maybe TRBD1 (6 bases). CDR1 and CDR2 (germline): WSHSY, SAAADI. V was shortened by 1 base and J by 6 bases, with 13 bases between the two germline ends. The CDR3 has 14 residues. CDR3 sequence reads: CASSEWQGSGEQYF. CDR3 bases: TGCGCCAGCAGTGAGTGGCAGGGGAGTGGCGAGCAGTACTTC.

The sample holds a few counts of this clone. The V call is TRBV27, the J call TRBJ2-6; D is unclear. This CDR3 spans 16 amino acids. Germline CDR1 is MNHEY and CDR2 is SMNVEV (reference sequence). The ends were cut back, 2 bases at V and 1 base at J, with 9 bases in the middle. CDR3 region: CASSLTERSGANVLTF. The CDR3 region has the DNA TGTGCCAGCAGTTTAACAGAACGATCTGGGGCCAACGTCCTGACTTTC.

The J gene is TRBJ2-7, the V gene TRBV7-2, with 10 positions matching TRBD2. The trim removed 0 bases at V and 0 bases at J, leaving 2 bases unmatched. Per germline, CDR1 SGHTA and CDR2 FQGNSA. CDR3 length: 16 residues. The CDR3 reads CASSLAGLADSYEQYF. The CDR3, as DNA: TGTGCCAGCAGCTTAGCCGGACTAGCGGACTCCTACGAGCAGTACTTC.

The CDR3 spells CATSKDWDSHLNTGELFF. In nucleotides, the CDR3 is TGTGCCACCAGCAAAGATTGGGACTCCCACTTGAACACCGGGGAGCTGTTTTTT. This sequence joins TRBV15 and TRBJ2-2, with a tentative D call TRBD2 (6 bases). V lost 4 bases to trimming and J lost 1 base, with 19 bases between them. CDR1 LNHNV and CDR2 YYDKDF come from the germline V gene (reference sequence). This CDR3 is built from 18 residues.

The CDR3 DNA reads TGTGCCAGCAGTTACTGGACAGGGACGAAAGACGAGCAGTACTTC. This translates into CASSYWTGTKDEQYF. V gene TRBV6-2 or TRBV6-3 combines with J gene TRBJ2-7, with TRBD1 identical over 8 bases. The V gene end was trimmed by 1 base and the J gene end by 5 bases; junction bases not matched to a gene: 7. The length of the CDR3 is 15 residues. Germline CDR1 is MNHEY and CDR2 is SVGEGT.

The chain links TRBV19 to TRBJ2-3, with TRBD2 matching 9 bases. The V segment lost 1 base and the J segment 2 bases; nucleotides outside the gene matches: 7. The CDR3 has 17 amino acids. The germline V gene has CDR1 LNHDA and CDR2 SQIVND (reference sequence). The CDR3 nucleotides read TGTGCCAGTAGTATAGGGTCGCGGGAGGGGTTCACAGATACGCAGTATTTT. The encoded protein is CASSIGSREGFTDTQYF.

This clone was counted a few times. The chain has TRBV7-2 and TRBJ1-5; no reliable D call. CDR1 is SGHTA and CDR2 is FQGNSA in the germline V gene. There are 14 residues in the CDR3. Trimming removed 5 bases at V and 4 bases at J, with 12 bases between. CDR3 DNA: TGTGCCAGCAGCGCGGGGTTGTGGAATCAGCCCCAGCATTTT. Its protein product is CASSAGLWNQPQHF.

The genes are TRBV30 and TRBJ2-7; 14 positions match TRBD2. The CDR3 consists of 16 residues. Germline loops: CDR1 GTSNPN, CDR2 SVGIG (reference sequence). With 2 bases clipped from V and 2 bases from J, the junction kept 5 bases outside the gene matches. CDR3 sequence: CAWSRQGLAGAYEQYF. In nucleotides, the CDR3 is TGTGCCTGGAGTAGACAGGGACTAGCGGGAGCCTACGAGCAGTACTTC.

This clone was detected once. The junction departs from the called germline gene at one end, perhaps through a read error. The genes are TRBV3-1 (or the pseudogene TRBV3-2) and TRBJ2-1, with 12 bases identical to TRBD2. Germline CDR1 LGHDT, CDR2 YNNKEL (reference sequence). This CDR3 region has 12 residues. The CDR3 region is CASSHGTSGPLF. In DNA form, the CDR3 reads TGTGCCAGCAGCCACGGGACTAGCGGGCCACTCTTC.

The CDR3 protein is CASSLGTGQGLPLHF. Here the CDR3 DNA reads TGTGCCAGCAGCTTGGGCACGGGACAGGGGCTACCCCTCCACTTT. This chain uses TRBV7-9 with TRBJ1-6, with TRBD1 identical over 10 bases. CDR1 SEHNR and CDR2 FQNEAQ come from the germline V gene (reference sequence). With V trimmed by 3 bases and J by 12 bases, 8 bases remained unmatched. This CDR3 has 15 amino acids.

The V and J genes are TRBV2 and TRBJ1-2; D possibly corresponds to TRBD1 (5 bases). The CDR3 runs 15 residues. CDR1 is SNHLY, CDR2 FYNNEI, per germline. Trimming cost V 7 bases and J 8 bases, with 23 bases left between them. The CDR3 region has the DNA TGTGCCAGCACCATATTGGAAGGGGCTACGCAGGGCTACACCTTC. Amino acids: CASTILEGATQGYTF.

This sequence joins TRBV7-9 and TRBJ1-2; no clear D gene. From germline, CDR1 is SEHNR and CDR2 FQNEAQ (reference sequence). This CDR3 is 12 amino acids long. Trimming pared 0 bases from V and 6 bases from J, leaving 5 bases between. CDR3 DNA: TGTGCCAGCAGCTTAGCAGAGGATGGCTACACCTTC. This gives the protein CASSLAEDGYTF.

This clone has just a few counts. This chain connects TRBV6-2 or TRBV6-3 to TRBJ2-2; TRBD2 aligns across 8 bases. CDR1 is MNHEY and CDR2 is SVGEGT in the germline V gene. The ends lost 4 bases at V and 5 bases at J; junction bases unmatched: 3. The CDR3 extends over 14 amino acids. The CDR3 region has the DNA TGTGCCAGCAGTTTTAGCGGGGAGACCGGGGAGCTGTTTTTT. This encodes CASSFSGETGELFF.

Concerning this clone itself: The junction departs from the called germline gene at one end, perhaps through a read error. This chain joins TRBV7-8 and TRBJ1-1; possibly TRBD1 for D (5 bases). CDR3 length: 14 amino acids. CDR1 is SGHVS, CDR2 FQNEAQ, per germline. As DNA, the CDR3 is TGTGCCAGCAGCCAAGCGGCAGGGAACGCTGAAGCTTTCTTT. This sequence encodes CASSQAAGNAEAFF.

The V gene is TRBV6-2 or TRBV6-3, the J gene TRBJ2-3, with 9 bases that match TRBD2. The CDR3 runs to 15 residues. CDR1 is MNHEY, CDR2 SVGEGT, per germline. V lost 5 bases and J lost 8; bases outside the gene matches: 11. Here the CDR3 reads CASSPRLAERGTQYF. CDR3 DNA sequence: TGTGCCAGCAGTCCCCGACTAGCGGAAAGGGGTACGCAGTATTTT.

CDR3: CASSISGGPPLHF. The CDR3 DNA reads as TGTGCCAGCAGTATCTCAGGGGGCCCACCCCTCCACTTT. The genes are TRBV28 and TRBJ1-6; TRBD1 matches 8 bases. The V segment lost 5 bases and the J segment 11 bases; nucleotides outside the gene matches: 5. CDR1 and CDR2 from the germline V gene are MDHEN and SYDVKM. CDR3 length: 13 amino acids.

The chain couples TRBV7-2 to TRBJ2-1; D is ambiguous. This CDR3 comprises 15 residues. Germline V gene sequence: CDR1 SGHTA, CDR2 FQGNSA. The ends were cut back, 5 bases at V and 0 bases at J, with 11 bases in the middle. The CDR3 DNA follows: TGTGCCAGCAGCGAGGCAGCGAGCTCCTACAATGAGCAGTTCTTC. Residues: CASSEAASSYNEQFF.

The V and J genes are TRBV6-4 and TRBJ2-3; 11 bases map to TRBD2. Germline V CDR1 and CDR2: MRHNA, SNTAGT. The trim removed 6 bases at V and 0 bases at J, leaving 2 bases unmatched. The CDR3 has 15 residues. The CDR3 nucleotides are TGTGCCAGCAGGCGGACTAGCGGGAGCACAGATACGCAGTATTTT. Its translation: CASRRTSGSTDTQYF.

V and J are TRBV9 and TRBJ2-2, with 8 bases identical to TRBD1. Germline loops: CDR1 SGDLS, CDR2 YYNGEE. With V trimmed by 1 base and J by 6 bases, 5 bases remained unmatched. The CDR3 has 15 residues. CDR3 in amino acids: CASSVFDRGPGELFF. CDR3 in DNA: TGTGCCAGCAGCGTATTCGACAGGGGCCCCGGGGAGCTGTTTTTT.

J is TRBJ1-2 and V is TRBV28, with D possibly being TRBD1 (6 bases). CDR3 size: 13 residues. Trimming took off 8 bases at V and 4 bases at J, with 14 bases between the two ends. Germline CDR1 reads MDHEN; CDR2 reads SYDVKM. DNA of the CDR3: TGTGCCAGCTGCAACAGGGACCTCTATGGCTACACCTTC. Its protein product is CASCNRDLYGYTF.

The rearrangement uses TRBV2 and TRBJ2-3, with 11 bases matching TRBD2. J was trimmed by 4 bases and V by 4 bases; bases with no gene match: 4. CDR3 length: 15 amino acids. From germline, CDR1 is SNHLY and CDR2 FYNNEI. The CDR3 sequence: CASSGLAGGADTQYF. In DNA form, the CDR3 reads TGTGCCAGCAGTGGCCTAGCGGGAGGAGCAGATACGCAGTATTTT. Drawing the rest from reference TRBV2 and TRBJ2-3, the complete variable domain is EPEVTQTPSHQVTQMGQEVILRCVPISNHLYFYWYRQILGQKVEFLVSFYNNEISEKSEIFDDQFSVERPDGSNFTLKIRSTKLEDSAMYFCASSGLAGGADTQYFGPGTRLTVL.

CDR3: CASSTDRARGYTF. CDR3 in DNA: TGTGCCAGCAGCACCGACAGGGCAAGGGGCTACACCTTC. V and J are TRBV6-5 and TRBJ1-2, with TRBD1 matching over 7 bases. V shed 6 bases and J 8 bases; nucleotides not matched to a gene: 9. The CDR3 has 13 residues. CDR1 is MNHEY and CDR2 is SVGAGI in the germline V gene.

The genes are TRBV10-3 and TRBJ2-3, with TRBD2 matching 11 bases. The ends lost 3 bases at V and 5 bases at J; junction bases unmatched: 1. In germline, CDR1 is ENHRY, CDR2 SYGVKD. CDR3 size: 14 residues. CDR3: CAISDGLAGDTQYF. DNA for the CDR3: TGTGCCATCAGTGACGGACTAGCGGGAGATACGCAGTATTTT.

The CDR3 protein is CAIKPDRDNSPLHF. In nucleotides, the CDR3 is TGTGCCATCAAACCCGACAGGGATAATTCACCCCTCCACTTT. This sequence joins TRBV10-3 and TRBJ1-6; 7 positions match TRBD1. CDR3 length equals 14 residues. Germline V CDR1 and CDR2: ENHRY, SYGVKD. J gave up 5 bases and V 7 bases, and 5 bases lay outside the gene matches.

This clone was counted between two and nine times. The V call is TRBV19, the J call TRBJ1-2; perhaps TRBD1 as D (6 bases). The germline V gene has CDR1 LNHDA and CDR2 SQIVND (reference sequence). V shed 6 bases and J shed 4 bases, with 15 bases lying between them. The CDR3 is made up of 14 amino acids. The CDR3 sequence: CASRKTGSGYGYTF. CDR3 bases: TGTGCCAGTAGGAAAACAGGGTCGGGCTATGGCTACACCTTC.

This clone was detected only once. CDR3 sequence reads: CASSLTSGRVGDTQYF. The CDR3 coding sequence is TGTGCCAGCAGCTTAACCAGCGGGAGAGTCGGTGATACGCAGTATTTT. The chain employs TRBV5-6 and TRBJ2-3; TRBD2 matches 8 bases. The CDR3 has 16 amino acids. The V gene's germline CDR1 is SGHDT and CDR2 YYEEEE. V lost 2 bases and J lost 6; bases outside the gene matches: 11.

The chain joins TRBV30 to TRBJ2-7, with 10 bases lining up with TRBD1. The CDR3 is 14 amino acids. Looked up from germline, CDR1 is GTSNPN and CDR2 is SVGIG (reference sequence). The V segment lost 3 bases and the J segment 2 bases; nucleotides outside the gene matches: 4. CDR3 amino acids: CAWSPGTGAYEQYF. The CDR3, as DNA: TGTGCCTGGAGCCCCGGGACAGGGGCCTACGAGCAGTACTTC.

CDR3 coding DNA: TGTGCCAGCAGGGGAAAAACAGGGTTTGGGGGCGAGACCCAGTACTTC. This sequence encodes CASRGKTGFGGETQYF. This chain uses TRBV28 with TRBJ2-5; D may be TRBD1 (6 bases). V gave up 6 bases and J gave up 5 bases, with 22 bases separating them. CDR3 length equals 16 residues. The germline V gene encodes CDR1 MDHEN and CDR2 SYDVKM.

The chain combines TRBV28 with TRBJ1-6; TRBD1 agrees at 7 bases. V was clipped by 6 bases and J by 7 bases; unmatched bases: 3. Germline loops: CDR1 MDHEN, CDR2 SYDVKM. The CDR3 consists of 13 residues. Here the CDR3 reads CASSRDSNSPLHF. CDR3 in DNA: TGTGCCAGCAGCCGGGACAGCAATTCACCCCTCCACTTT. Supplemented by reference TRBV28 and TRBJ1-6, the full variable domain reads DVKVTQSSRYLVKRTGEKVFLECVQDMDHENMFWYRQDPGLGLRLIYFSYDVKMKEKGDIPEGYSVSREKKERFSLILESASTNQTSMYLCASSRDSNSPLHFGNGTRLTVT.

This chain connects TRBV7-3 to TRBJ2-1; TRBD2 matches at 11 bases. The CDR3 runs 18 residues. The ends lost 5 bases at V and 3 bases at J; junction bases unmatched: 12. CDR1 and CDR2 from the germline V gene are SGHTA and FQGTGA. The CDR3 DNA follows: TGTGCCAGCAGCCAATCCCGCGGGGGGACTAGCGGCTACAATGAGCAGTTCTTC. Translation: CASSQSRGGTSGYNEQFF.

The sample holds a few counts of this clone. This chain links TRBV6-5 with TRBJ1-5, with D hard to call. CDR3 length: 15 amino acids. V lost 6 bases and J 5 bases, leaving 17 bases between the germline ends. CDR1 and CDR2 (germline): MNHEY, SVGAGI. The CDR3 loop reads CASSQDMEPYQPQHF. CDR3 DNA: TGTGCCAGCAGCCAAGATATGGAGCCTTATCAGCCCCAGCATTTT.

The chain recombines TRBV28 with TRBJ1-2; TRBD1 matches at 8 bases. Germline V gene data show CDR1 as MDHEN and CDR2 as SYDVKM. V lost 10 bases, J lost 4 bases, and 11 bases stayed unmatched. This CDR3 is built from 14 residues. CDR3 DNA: TGTGCCACCATTCAGACCGGGACAGGCTATGGCTACACCTTC. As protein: CATIQTGTGYGYTF.